These 16 T cell receptor beta chains were sequenced from one sample in a study of blood T cell repertoires in COVID-19. Sequencing used immunoSEQ multiplex PCR; TCRdb keeps in-frame clones, though not all of them. The sample shows about 120,000 clones, approximately 82% of them seen only once. Sequencing used peripheral blood. These receptors all come from a man between 65 and 85 years old with active or convalescent COVID-19.

J is TRBJ2-7 and V is TRBV12-5, with 7 bases identical to TRBD1. CDR1 is LGHNT and CDR2 is FRNRAP in the germline V gene. V shed 1 base, J shed 3 bases, and the junction held 6 bases outside the gene matches. CDR3 length: 15 residues. The CDR3 DNA reads as TGTGCTAGTGGTTTGGCGCTGGGACAGAACTACGAGCAGTACTTC. Its protein product is CASGLALGQNYEQYF.

This clone came up once. V and J are TRBV18 and TRBJ2-2; tentatively, D is TRBD2 (5 bases). CDR1 and CDR2 (germline): KGHSH, LQKENI. The CDR3 contains 16 residues. The V and J ends lost 0 bases and 4 bases respectively, with 12 bases between them. The DNA of the CDR3 is TGTGCCAGCTCACCACCCAGTGGGAGTGGCACCGGGGAGCTGTTTTTT. It is translated as CASSPPSGSGTGELFF.

The CDR3 sequence: CAISARQQLTEAFF. For the CDR3, the DNA is TGTGCCATCAGTGCCAGACAGCAACTCACTGAAGCTTTCTTT. The chain carries TRBV10-3 and TRBJ1-1; tentatively, D is TRBD1 (5 bases). V was shortened by 4 bases and J by 4 bases, with 13 bases between the two germline ends. This CDR3 is built from 14 residues. The germline gives CDR1 ENHRY, CDR2 SYGVKD.

The rearrangement links TRBV24-1 to TRBJ1-2, with 8 bases lining up with TRBD1. The V segment lost 4 bases and the J segment 3 bases; nucleotides outside the gene matches: 3. Per the germline V gene, CDR1 is KGHDR and CDR2 is SFDVKD. The CDR3 contains 14 residues. The CDR3 bases are TGTGCCACCAGTGACCCGACAGGGGACTATGGCTACACCTTC. It specifies CATSDPTGDYGYTF.

This sequence joins TRBV7-3 and TRBJ2-1; TRBD2 matches 7 bases. This CDR3 comprises 15 residues. Losses at the gene ends were 0 bases for V and 3 bases for J; bases not matched to a gene: 2. CDR1 is SGHTA and CDR2 is FQGTGA in the germline V gene. The CDR3 DNA sequence: TGTGCCAGCAGCTTAACGGGGGACTACTACAATGAGCAGTTCTTC. Translating gives CASSLTGDYYNEQFF.

The chain couples TRBV28 to TRBJ1-1; D ambiguous. Germline CDR1 is MDHEN and CDR2 is SYDVKM. V was shortened by 5 bases and J by 3 bases, with 7 bases between the two germline ends. The CDR3 totals 12 residues. The CDR3 is CASSPRDTEAFF. In DNA, the CDR3 is TGTGCCAGCAGTCCCCGGGACACTGAAGCTTTCTTT.

The chain uses TRBV28 and TRBJ2-1; D unclear. The germline V gene encodes CDR1 MDHEN and CDR2 SYDVKM. The CDR3 runs to 12 residues. V dropped 10 bases and J dropped 0 bases, with 7 bases sitting between them. This chain's CDR3 is CATISSYNEQFF. For the CDR3, the DNA is TGTGCCACTATCTCCTCCTACAATGAGCAGTTCTTC.

CDR3 protein: CASSLGGGRENIQYF. CDR3 nucleotides: TGTGCCAGCAGCTTAGGGGGGGGGCGCGAAAACATTCAGTACTTC. The chain links TRBV11-3 to TRBJ2-4, with D tentatively TRBD2 (7 bases). The germline CDR1 and CDR2 sequences are SGHNT and YENEEA. Trimming left V 1 base short and J 5 bases short, with 12 bases between. The CDR3 totals 15 residues.

J is TRBJ2-5 and V is TRBV24-1; the D is unclear. V lost 7 bases and J 2 bases, leaving 7 bases between the germline ends. The CDR3 covers 12 residues. Germline lookup yields CDR1 KGHDR and CDR2 SFDVKD. CDR3 nucleotide sequence: TGTGCCACCAGATTAGTTCAAGAGACCCAGTACTTC. The encoded protein is CATRLVQETQYF.

The CDR3 region has the DNA TGCGCCAGCAGCCAAGAATTCTCTACTAATGAAAAACTGTTTTTT. This codes for CASSQEFSTNEKLFF. The chain joins TRBV4-3 to TRBJ1-4; D is unclear. Trimming removed 0 bases at V and 2 bases at J, with 7 bases between. Germline-derived CDR1 and CDR2 are LGHNA and YSLEER. The CDR3 has 15 amino acids.

In its sample, this clone was seen once. V and J are TRBV18 and TRBJ2-2, with unresolved D. Trimming removed 3 bases at V and 4 bases at J, with 6 bases between. This CDR3 contains 13 residues. From germline, CDR1 is KGHSH and CDR2 LQKENI. CDR3 region: CASSPAITGELFF. The CDR3 DNA follows: TGTGCCAGCTCACCTGCTATCACCGGGGAGCTGTTTTTT.

The V and J genes are TRBV14 and TRBJ2-7; a weak D match, TRBD1 (6 bases). Trimming removed 1 base from V and 6 bases from J, with 10 bases in between. This CDR3 is 13 amino acids long. Germline lookup yields CDR1 SGHDN and CDR2 FVKESK. This chain's CDR3 is CASSQAAGVEQYF. CDR3 nucleotide sequence: TGTGCCAGCAGCCAAGCTGCAGGGGTCGAGCAGTACTTC. The variable domain in full, completed from reference TRBV14 and TRBJ2-7, reads EAGVTQFPSHSVIEKGQTVTLRCDPISGHDNLYWYRRVMGKEIKFLLHFVKESKQDESGMPNNRFLAERTGGTYSTLKVQPAELEDSGVYFCASSQAAGVEQYFGPGTRLTVT.

This clone occurred a few times. J is TRBJ2-5 and V is TRBV19; a weak D match, TRBD1 (7 bases). Germline V gives CDR1 LNHDA, CDR2 SQIVND (reference sequence). Trimming removed 3 bases at V and 1 base at J, with 12 bases between. The CDR3 contains 15 residues. CDR3: CASSMSGGLQETQYF. The DNA of the CDR3 is TGTGCCAGTAGTATGTCAGGGGGACTCCAAGAGACCCAGTACTTC.

This clone was seen only once. This sequence joins TRBV9 and TRBJ2-1, with TRBD1 as a possible D gene (5 bases). Trimming stripped 3 bases from V and 4 bases from J, with 14 bases between. This CDR3 comprises 15 residues. From germline, CDR1 is SGDLS and CDR2 YYNGEE. The CDR3 DNA reads as TGTGCCAGCAGCGCGAGGACAAGCAATTACAATGAGCAGTTCTTC. This gives the protein CASSARTSNYNEQFF.

The chain links TRBV14 to TRBJ1-6; 7 bases map to TRBD1. J gave up 12 bases and V 4 bases, and 9 bases lay outside the gene matches. CDR3 length: 14 residues. Germline values: CDR1 SGHDN, CDR2 FVKESK. CDR3 loop: CASSRHRQGQPLHF. In nucleotides, the CDR3 is TGTGCCAGCAGCCGCCATAGACAGGGACAACCCCTCCACTTT.

V and J are TRBV6-5 and TRBJ1-2, with 8 positions matching TRBD1. The CDR3 has 12 amino acids. In germline, CDR1 is MNHEY, CDR2 SVGAGI. Losses at the gene ends were 5 bases for V and 7 bases for J; bases not matched to a gene: 3. The DNA of the CDR3 is TGTGCCAGCAGTACGACAGGGGCTGGCTACACCTTC. This encodes CASSTTGAGYTF.